This TCR beta chain originates from a study of shared clonotypes between healthy human individuals. The study, taken as a whole, reports: It was observed that roughly 5.1% of naive CD4 clonotypes were shared across a handful of donors.

As concerns this clone: The antigen remains undetermined.

This CDR3 has 15 residues. Germline-derived CDR1 and CDR2 are SGHNT and YENEEA. Trimming took 0 bases from V and 0 from J, leaving 6 bases between them. How the authors handled the data: Junction-only sequences without quality scores came from ImmunoSEQ, so filtering differed. Here immunoSEQ multiplex PCR was the method, and the copy in TCRdb shows in-frame clones only, minus some. The V and J calls and the clone size are those of that table, but D and trimming were determined from the DNA. The sample holds approximately 2,000,000 clones, 90% to 95% seen once. Naive CD8 cells, CD45RO-negative and positively selected for CCR7, excluded terminally differentiated effector memory CD45RA+ cells.

V usage is TRBV11-3 and J usage is TRBJ1-5; no firm D call. The sequenced sample was naive CD8+ T cells from PBMCs. This clonotype originated in a man in his late teens or twenties in good health. Some clones in this sample may be carry-over from other donors' samples. The CDR3 loop reads CASSLDPDSNQPQHF. CDR3 DNA sequence: TGTGCCAGCAGCTTAGACCCAGATAGCAATCAGCCCCAGCATTTT.